This TCR beta chain was profiled in a study of OX40 agonist ivuxolimab in advanced cancers. Study background: Intravenous ivuxolimab at 0.01 to 10 mg/kg was given to patients every 2 weeks.

The germline gives CDR1 LNHDA, CDR2 SQIVND (reference sequence). This CDR3 is built from 16 residues. Between the trimmed V and J ends, which lost 3 bases and 0 bases, there was a span of 14 bases. Sequenced by immunoSEQ multiplex PCR; TCRdb stores in-frame clones only, minus some. The table has tens of thousands of clones, more than 85% seen once. The receptor was derived from an adult with an advanced solid tumor such as melanoma, head and neck, liver or kidney cancer. The chain combines TRBV19 with TRBJ1-1; D remains unclear. The material sequenced was CD4+ or CD8+ T cells sorted from blood, taken in a trial of the OX40 agonist ivuxolimab. CDR3 residues: CASSIDFKAVNTEAFF. The CDR3 region has the DNA TGTGCCAGTAGTATCGACTTCAAAGCGGTGAACACTGAAGCTTTCTTT. The whole variable domain, remainder taken from reference TRBV19 and TRBJ1-1, is DGGITQSPKYLFRKEGQNVTLSCEQNLNHDAMYWYRQDPGQGLRLIYYSQIVNDFQKGDIAEGYSVSREKKESFPLTVTSAQKNPTAFYLCASSIDFKAVNTEAFFGQGTRLTVV.